This T cell receptor (beta chain) appears in the sequencing data of a study of blood T cells in healthy people across ages. It was with a sample-barcoded 5' primer and a J-beta primer mix that a second PCR of roughly 7 to 12 cycles was run. TCRdb reprocessed the 5' RACE reads with MiXCR, giving one entry per CDR3 protein. The sample has around 1,800,000 distinct CDR3 sequences, about 39% seen once. This clonotype was observed a few times. The sequence was obtained from a human donor in good health. The sequencing input was blood.

The CDR3 protein is CASRRGYRGNTIYF. As DNA, the CDR3 is TGTGCCAGCAGACGCGGGTATCGGGGAAACACCATATATTTT. The gene calls are TRBV12-3 or TRBV12-4 and TRBJ1-3; no firm D call. V was cut by 6 bases and J by 4 bases, with 13 bases left in between. The CDR3 extends over 14 amino acids.